This TCR beta chain emerged from a study of PD-L1 blockade in urothelial cancer. From germline, CDR1 is MNHNS and CDR2 SASEGT. The CDR3 loop spans 14 amino acids. V shed 0 bases and J shed 5 bases, with 11 bases lying between them. The sample's time point: pretreatment peripheral blood. Using immunoSEQ multiplex PCR, the repertoire was profiled, and TCRdb retains in-frame clones only, with some absent. The table lists fewer than 65,000 clones, approximately 80% of them singletons. This chain connects TRBV6-1 to TRBJ2-7; D is unclear. The material was PBMCs, obtained around atezolizumab (anti-PD-L1) treatment. This TCR came from a man between 65 and 85 years old with urothelial cancer. CDR3 sequence reads: CASSEAQVFHEQYF. The DNA of the CDR3 is TGTGCCAGCAGTGAAGCCCAGGTTTTTCACGAGCAGTACTTC.